What follows are 19 T cell receptor beta chains derived from one specimen sequenced in a study of cytomegalovirus exposure and HLA in healthy donors. PCR primers comprised 60 Vbeta and 13 Jbeta primers. Produced via immunoSEQ multiplex PCR; TCRdb's table is partial and in-frame only. There are 80,000 or so clones in the sample; less than 80% occur only once, and 20% to 25% lies in the top ten. Specimen: PBMCs. All receptors come from a man aged 25-45 years in good health and CMV-seropositive.

This sequence joins TRBV28 and TRBJ2-7; 10 nucleotides agree with TRBD2. With 6 bases clipped from V and 5 bases from J, the junction kept 4 bases outside the gene matches. Germline assignment: CDR1 MDHEN and CDR2 SYDVKM. This CDR3 region has 13 residues. The CDR3 DNA sequence: TGTGCCAGCAGGACAGCGGGAGGGCACGAGCAGTACTTC. Its protein is CASRTAGGHEQYF. Based on the CDR3 plus reference TRBV28 and TRBJ2-7, the full variable domain is DVKVTQSSRYLVKRTGEKVFLECVQDMDHENMFWYRQDPGLGLRLIYFSYDVKMKEKGDIPEGYSVSREKKERFSLILESASTNQTSMYLCASRTAGGHEQYFGPGTRLTVT.

The rearrangement joins TRBV19 to TRBJ1-1; D gene unclear. From germline, CDR1 is LNHDA and CDR2 SQIVND (reference sequence). Trimming stripped 2 bases from V and 5 bases from J, with 12 bases between. The CDR3 runs to 14 residues. The CDR3 nucleotides are TGTGCCAGTAGTATAACCGGCAGAGGGACTGAAGCTTTCTTT. It encodes CASSITGRGTEAFF.

The CDR3 DNA follows: TGTGCCAGCAGCTTAGGCACAGGGGGGTATCAGCCCCAGCATTTT. It specifies CASSLGTGGYQPQHF. The V and J genes are TRBV11-2 and TRBJ1-5, with 8 bases fitting TRBD1. Germline CDR1 is SGHAT and CDR2 is FQNNGV. V shed 1 base and J 5 bases; nucleotides not matched to a gene: 4. The CDR3 spans 15 residues.

This clone was detected a few times. This chain joins TRBV21-1 and TRBJ2-7; TRBD2 is the table's D call and was not checked against the DNA. TRBV21-1 is recorded as a pseudogene. There are 16 residues in the CDR3. The CDR3 region has the DNA TGTGCCAGCAGCAAAGGGACCGGGACTAGCGTCTACGAGCAGTACTTC. This encodes CASSKGTGTSVYEQYF.

The V and J genes are TRBV7-9 and TRBJ1-2, with 11 bases aligning to TRBD1. With V trimmed by 5 bases and J by 3 bases, 5 bases remained unmatched. The CDR3 loop spans 15 amino acids. Germline assignment: CDR1 SEHNR and CDR2 FQNEAQ (reference sequence). CDR3 region: CASSLEGQGDYGYTF. In DNA form, the CDR3 reads TGTGCCAGCAGCCTGGAGGGACAGGGGGACTATGGCTACACCTTC.

The J gene is TRBJ2-7, the V gene TRBV5-1; 9 bases are shared with TRBD1. The germline gives CDR1 SGHRS, CDR2 YFSETQ. This CDR3 has 12 amino acids. V trimming: 7 bases; J trimming: 6 bases; junction bases outside the gene matches: 5. CDR3 nucleotides: TGCGCCAGCCGGGACAGGGAAGCCGAGCAGTACTTC. Translated, it gives CASRDREAEQYF.

This chain uses TRBV29-1 with TRBJ1-3; maybe TRBD1 (6 bases). CDR1 is SQVTM, CDR2 ANQGSEA, per germline. The CDR3 contains 13 residues. V was pared by 6 bases and J by 0 bases, with 9 bases between. The CDR3, as DNA: TGCAGCGTCTGGACAGACTCTGGAAACACCATATATTTT. This encodes CSVWTDSGNTIYF.

This rearrangement joins TRBV5-1 to TRBJ2-3, with 9 bases matching TRBD1. This CDR3 spans 16 amino acids. The germline V gene encodes CDR1 SGHRS and CDR2 YFSETQ. The J segment lost 3 bases and the V segment lost 4 bases, leaving 9 bases of the junction unmatched. The CDR3 nucleotides are TGCGCCAGCAGCGGGGGACAGGGTAGAGGGACAGATACGCAGTATTTT. The encoded protein is CASSGGQGRGTDTQYF.

The chain recombines TRBV14 with TRBJ2-3; 7 bases are shared with TRBD1. The CDR3 spans 15 residues. Unmatched junction bases numbered 3, after V lost 2 bases and J lost 1 base. Germline assignment: CDR1 SGHDN and CDR2 FVKESK. CDR3 protein: CASSQNQGGTDTQYF. CDR3 nucleotides: TGTGCCAGCAGCCAAAACCAGGGGGGCACAGATACGCAGTATTTT.

The chain employs TRBV19 and TRBJ1-4, with 10 bases fitting TRBD1. With 8 bases clipped from V and 7 bases from J, the junction kept 10 bases outside the gene matches. Per germline, CDR1 LNHDA and CDR2 SQIVND (reference sequence). This CDR3 comprises 15 residues. CDR3 DNA sequence: TGTGCCAGTGGGGATCGACAGGGGGCGGCTGAAAAACTGTTTTTT. Its translation: CASGDRQGAAEKLFF.

V and J are TRBV19 and TRBJ1-4, with D uncertain. The CDR3 is 13 residues long. V lost 10 bases and J 3 bases, leaving 12 bases between the germline ends. Germline CDR1 is LNHDA and CDR2 is SQIVND (reference sequence). The CDR3 reads CATTRTPNEKLFF. For the CDR3, the DNA is TGTGCCACCACGAGAACCCCTAATGAAAAACTGTTTTTT.

The chain recombines TRBV4-2 with TRBJ2-5, with a tentative D call TRBD2 (6 bases). The germline V and J ends were trimmed by 4 bases and 5 bases, with 20 bases remaining between them. CDR1 is LGHNA and CDR2 is YNFKEQ in the germline V gene. This CDR3 is built from 16 residues. CDR3 bases: TGTGCCAGCAGCCTCGGGACTCCAGCGGAGGGGGAGACCCAGTACTTC. Amino acid sequence: CASSLGTPAEGETQYF.

The J gene is TRBJ2-2, the V gene TRBV7-7; 11 bases agree with TRBD1. This CDR3 region has 15 residues. The germline V gene has CDR1 SSHAT and CDR2 FNYEAQ (reference sequence). Trimming at V came to 6 bases and at J to 4 bases, leaving 4 bases not matched to a gene. The CDR3 here is CASRPGTGGTGELFF. The CDR3 bases are TGTGCCAGCAGGCCCGGGACAGGGGGCACCGGGGAGCTGTTTTTT.

This chain uses TRBV15 with TRBJ2-3; D possibly corresponds to TRBD1 (6 bases). There are 14 residues in the CDR3. The germline CDR1 and CDR2 sequences are LNHNV and YYDKDF (reference sequence). The ends were cut back, 5 bases at V and 0 bases at J, with 9 bases in the middle. This CDR3 reads CATSPGTSTDTQYF. In DNA form, the CDR3 reads TGTGCCACCAGCCCCGGGACAAGCACAGATACGCAGTATTTT.

This clone occurred a few times. The chain is built from TRBV20-1 and TRBJ1-1; D uncertain. Trimming pared 7 bases from V and 3 bases from J, leaving 9 bases between. CDR3 length: 11 amino acids. Looked up from germline, CDR1 is DFQATT and CDR2 is SNEGSKA (reference sequence). CDR3 sequence reads: CSVPDYTEAFF. CDR3 bases: TGCAGTGTCCCAGACTACACTGAAGCTTTCTTT.

The rearrangement uses TRBV19 and TRBJ2-7, with D perhaps TRBD1 (5 bases). The CDR3 runs to 15 residues. Germline lookup yields CDR1 LNHDA and CDR2 SQIVND (reference sequence). The V end lost 3 bases, the J end lost 2 bases, and 14 bases lay between the germline ends. In DNA form, the CDR3 reads TGTGCCAGTAGTATCCGACAGCATAGCCCCTACGAGCAGTACTTC. It translates to CASSIRQHSPYEQYF.

In its sample, this clone was seen a few times. This rearrangement joins TRBV10-2 to TRBJ1-2; 8 nucleotides match TRBD1. Germline V gives CDR1 WSHSY, CDR2 SAAADI. The CDR3 runs 12 residues. V lost 5 bases to trimming and J lost 4 bases; unmatched junction nucleotides: 0. This CDR3 reads CASSQGAYGYTF. The CDR3 bases are TGCGCCAGCAGTCAGGGGGCCTATGGCTACACCTTC.

This clone was seen a handful of times. V usage is TRBV11-1 and J usage is TRBJ1-1; D gene uncertain. CDR1 is SGHAT and CDR2 is FQDESV in the germline V gene (reference sequence). V gave up 4 bases and J gave up 5 bases, with 14 bases separating them. The CDR3 is 14 residues long. DNA of the CDR3: TGTGCCAGCAGCTCGTTAGGAAGAGGGACTGAAGCTTTCTTT. It encodes CASSSLGRGTEAFF. Full variable domain (missing parts from reference TRBV11-1 and TRBJ1-1): EAEVAQSPRYKITEKSQAVAFWCDPISGHATLYWYRQILGQGPELLVQFQDESVVDDSQLPKDRFSAERLKGVDSTLKIQPAELGDSAMYLCASSSLGRGTEAFFGQGTRLTVV.

The V call is TRBV6-6, the J call TRBJ2-5; D may be TRBD2 (5 bases). CDR1 is MNHNY, CDR2 SVGAGI, per germline (reference sequence). CDR3 length: 16 residues. The ends were cut back, 2 bases at V and 2 bases at J, with 15 bases in the middle. The CDR3 bases are TGTGCCAGCAGTTACGTTGTAGAGAGCGGTCAAGAGACCCAGTACTTC. This codes for CASSYVVESGQETQYF.